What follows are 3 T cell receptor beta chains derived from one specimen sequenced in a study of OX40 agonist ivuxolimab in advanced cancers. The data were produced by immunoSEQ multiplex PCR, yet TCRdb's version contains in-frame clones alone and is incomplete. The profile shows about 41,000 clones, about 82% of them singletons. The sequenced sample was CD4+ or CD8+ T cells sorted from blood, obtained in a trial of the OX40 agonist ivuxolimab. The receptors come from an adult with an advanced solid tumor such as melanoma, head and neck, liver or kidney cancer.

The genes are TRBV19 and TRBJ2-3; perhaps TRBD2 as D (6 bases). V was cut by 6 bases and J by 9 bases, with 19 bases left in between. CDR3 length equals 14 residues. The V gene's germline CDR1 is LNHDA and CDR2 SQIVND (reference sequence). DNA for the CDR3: TGTGCCAGTAGATCGGGCCCCGGGGGAAGAACGCAGTATTTT. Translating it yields CASRSGPGGRTQYF. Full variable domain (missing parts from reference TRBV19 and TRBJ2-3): DGGITQSPKYLFRKEGQNVTLSCEQNLNHDAMYWYRQDPGQGLRLIYYSQIVNDFQKGDIAEGYSVSREKKESFPLTVTSAQKNPTAFYLCASRSGPGGRTQYFGPGTRLTVL.

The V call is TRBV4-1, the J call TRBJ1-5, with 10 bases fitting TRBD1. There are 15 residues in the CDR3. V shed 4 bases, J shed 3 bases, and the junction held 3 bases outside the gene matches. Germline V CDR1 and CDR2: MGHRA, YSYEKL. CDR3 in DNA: TGCGCCAGCAGCCGGACAGGGGGGGACAATCAGCCCCAGCATTTT. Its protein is CASSRTGGDNQPQHF.

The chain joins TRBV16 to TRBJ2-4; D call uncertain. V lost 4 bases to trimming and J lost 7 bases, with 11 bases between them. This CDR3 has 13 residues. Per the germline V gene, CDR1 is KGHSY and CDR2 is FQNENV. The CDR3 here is CASSPNNLNIQYF. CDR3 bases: TGTGCCAGCAGCCCAAACAACCTCAACATTCAGTACTTC.